The following is a T cell receptor (beta chain) sequence with its context. TCRdb's copy holds only in-frame clones and misses some; the assay was immunoSEQ multiplex PCR. This table has more than 200,000 clones, more than 75% appearing once. This sample is drawn from a study of blood T cell repertoires in COVID-19. Study-level background: PBMCs, B-cell-depleted T cells, or T cells provided the cDNA or gDNA that made up the material.

Participants spanned ages about 18 to 100 years and resided in fewer than 30 US areas. Researchers sorted participants into cohorts using their self-reported clinical history. Before being deemed recovered, Cohort 3 donors had two negative PCRs, clearance, or symptom resolution. Trimming shortened V by 4 bases and J by 6 bases, and 16 bases separated the two germline ends. This CDR3 is 13 amino acids long. Germline CDR1 and CDR2: SQVTM and ANQGSEA. V gene TRBV29-1 combines with J gene TRBJ2-7, with D possibly TRBD2 on 6 matching bases. Sequencing input: PBMCs or T cells enriched from blood (not recorded which). This TCR was recovered from a man in his forties who had recovered from COVID-19. In DNA, the CDR3 is TGCAGCGTTGGTAACGCGGCGGGGACCGAGCAGTACTTC. Translation gives CSVGNAAGTEQYF.